This T cell receptor beta chain stems from a study of T cell changes during pregnancy in multiple sclerosis. V was clipped by 2 bases and J by 4 bases; unmatched bases: 19. CDR1 and CDR2 (germline): MGHRA, YSYEKL. The CDR3 is 19 amino acids. Measured with immunoSEQ multiplex PCR; TCRdb has only the in-frame clones, and not every one. This sample has fewer than 70,000 clones, with approximately 94% found just once. The chain carries TRBV4-1 and TRBJ2-7, with 8 bases lining up with TRBD2. This receptor was identified in a female donor with multiple sclerosis, enrolled in a pregnancy study. The specimen comprised CD8+ T cells from peripheral blood mononuclear cells, sampled in the third trimester of pregnancy. CDR3 coding DNA: TGCGCCAGCAGCCAACACACTCTGAGGTATACTAGCGGAGGGTACGAGCAGTACTTC. Protein: CASSQHTLRYTSGGYEQYF.